One sample yielded the 25 T cell receptor beta chains listed below, sequenced in a study of T cell changes during pregnancy in multiple sclerosis. Clones were read by immunoSEQ multiplex PCR, and TCRdb kept only the in-frame ones, dropping some. The table shows tens of thousands of clones, with 80% to 90% occurring only once. Here the sequenced sample was CD4+ T cells from peripheral blood mononuclear cells, taken before pregnancy. Source of these receptors: a female donor with multiple sclerosis, enrolled in a pregnancy study.

The chain employs TRBV10-1 and TRBJ2-1, with 7 bases lining up with TRBD2. CDR3 length: 19 residues. V lost 6 bases and J lost 0; bases outside the gene matches: 17. Germline V gives CDR1 WNHNN, CDR2 SYGVQD (reference sequence). In DNA, the CDR3 is TGCGCCAGCAGCCTCACTAGCGCGAGCCGGCCGAGCTCCTACAATGAGCAGTTCTTC. Its translation is CASSLTSASRPSSYNEQFF.

The V and J genes are TRBV5-5 and TRBJ1-1, with a possible D match to TRBD1 (6 bases). Trimming took off 4 bases at V and 1 base at J, with 8 bases between the two ends. The CDR3 sequence is 13 residues long. Germline values: CDR1 SGHKS, CDR2 YYEKEE (reference sequence). In nucleotides, the CDR3 is TGTGCCAGCAGCCCGACAGGGAACACTGAAGCTTTCTTT. This gives the protein CASSPTGNTEAFF.

V and J are TRBV25-1 and TRBJ2-7; D might be TRBD1 (5 bases). The CDR3 extends over 13 amino acids. V dropped 5 bases and J dropped 6 bases, with 14 bases sitting between them. CDR1 and CDR2 (germline): MGHDK, SYGVNS. CDR3 in amino acids: CASSMGRVSEQYF. For the CDR3, the DNA is TGTGCCAGCAGTATGGGCAGGGTCTCCGAGCAGTACTTC.

The chain combines TRBV10-3 with TRBJ1-1; 10 bases match TRBD1. The CDR3 consists of 16 residues. J was trimmed by 5 bases and V by 2 bases; bases with no gene match: 8. Germline V CDR1 and CDR2: ENHRY, SYGVKD. The CDR3 is CAISEADRGVWTEAFF. CDR3 nucleotide sequence: TGTGCCATCAGTGAGGCGGACAGGGGGGTTTGGACTGAAGCTTTCTTT.

The chain employs TRBV7-9 and TRBJ1-5, with 7 positions matching TRBD1. There are 17 residues in the CDR3. Germline V gene lookup returns CDR1 SEHNR and CDR2 FQNEAQ (reference sequence). With V trimmed by 1 base and J by 0 bases, 6 bases remained unmatched. In DNA form, the CDR3 reads TGTGCCAGCAGCTTAGTCGCGGGACAGTATAGCAATCAGCCCCAGCATTTT. Protein product: CASSLVAGQYSNQPQHF.

The J gene is TRBJ2-2, the V gene TRBV6-1; D possibly corresponds to TRBD1 (6 bases). This CDR3 is built from 15 residues. The germline CDR1 and CDR2 sequences are MNHNS and SASEGT. Between the trimmed V and J ends, which lost 6 bases and 6 bases, there was a span of 17 bases. CDR3: CASRWQGQVAGELFF. In DNA, the CDR3 is TGTGCCAGCAGATGGCAGGGGCAGGTCGCCGGGGAGCTGTTTTTT.

This clone was observed a single time. The chain is built from TRBV7-2 and TRBJ2-5, with a tentative D call TRBD1 (6 bases). V lost 5 bases and J 9 bases, leaving 19 bases between the germline ends. The CDR3 runs 14 residues. Germline loops: CDR1 SGHTA, CDR2 FQGNSA. CDR3 in DNA: TGTGCCAGCAGCCCGTACCGGGACACGGTGCCCCAGTACTTC. Translation gives CASSPYRDTVPQYF.

CDR3 DNA: TGTGCCTGGATTCCGGGACAGGGGGAGAAATTGGGCTACACCTTC. It encodes CAWIPGQGEKLGYTF. This chain connects TRBV30 to TRBJ1-2, with 11 bases identical to TRBD1. CDR1 and CDR2 from the germline V gene are GTSNPN and SVGIG (reference sequence). Unmatched junction bases numbered 12, after V lost 4 bases and J lost 8 bases. This CDR3 has 15 amino acids.

The chain employs TRBV6-6 and TRBJ2-1, with 9 positions matching TRBD1. Germline lookup yields CDR1 MNHNY and CDR2 SVGAGI (reference sequence). The CDR3 is 15 residues long. Unmatched junction bases numbered 5, after V lost 1 base and J lost 7 bases. The CDR3 coding sequence is TGTGCCAGCAGTTACTTAGGACAGGGGAGGAATGAGCAGTTCTTC. Protein product: CASSYLGQGRNEQFF.

The chain has TRBV28 and TRBJ1-2, with 8 bases matching TRBD1. CDR1 is MDHEN, CDR2 SYDVKM, per germline. The CDR3 runs 12 residues. The ends lost 5 bases at V and 7 bases at J; junction bases unmatched: 3. In nucleotides, the CDR3 is TGTGCCAGCAGTACAGGGGGTACTGGCTACACCTTC. This encodes CASSTGGTGYTF.

The V and J genes are TRBV7-8 and TRBJ2-5; 10 nucleotides agree with TRBD1. Germline loops: CDR1 SGHVS, CDR2 FQNEAQ. V shed 5 bases, J shed 5 bases, and the junction held 5 bases outside the gene matches. The length of the CDR3 is 14 residues. The CDR3 nucleotides are TGTGCCAGCAGCCGGGACAGGGGCAGGGAGACCCAGTACTTC. As protein: CASSRDRGRETQYF.

The chain carries TRBV2 and TRBJ2-3; no definite D call. The CDR3 is 12 amino acids. From germline, CDR1 is SNHLY and CDR2 FYNNEI. V lost 6 bases, J lost 3 bases, and 7 bases lay in between. This CDR3 reads CASRTLTDTQYF. The CDR3 DNA reads as TGTGCCAGCAGAACCCTAACAGATACGCAGTATTTT.

The J gene is TRBJ2-3, the V gene TRBV6-5, with unresolved D. The germline V gene has CDR1 MNHEY and CDR2 SVGAGI. The germline V and J ends were trimmed by 6 bases and 5 bases, with 6 bases remaining between them. The CDR3 has 11 residues. The CDR3 region is CASSTVDTQYF. The CDR3 DNA sequence: TGTGCCAGCAGCACGGTAGATACGCAGTATTTT.

The chain couples TRBV2 to TRBJ2-1, with a weak D call TRBD1 (5 bases). Trimming pared 4 bases from V and 0 bases from J, leaving 10 bases between. The CDR3 consists of 15 residues. Germline V gene lookup returns CDR1 SNHLY and CDR2 FYNNEI. The CDR3 region is CASSASQGSYNEQFF. In DNA, the CDR3 is TGTGCCAGCAGTGCTAGTCAGGGCTCCTACAATGAGCAGTTCTTC.

The chain joins TRBV6-1 to TRBJ2-7; D is unclear. Trimming stripped 1 base from V and 6 bases from J, with 10 bases between. Germline V gene sequence: CDR1 MNHNS, CDR2 SASEGT. CDR3 length: 13 amino acids. The CDR3 region has the DNA TGTGCCAGCAGTGAAGTTGGGCAGCTCGAGCAGTACTTC. Translated: CASSEVGQLEQYF.

This chain joins TRBV6-6 and TRBJ1-1; no clear D gene. Germline CDR1 and CDR2: MNHNY and SVGAGI (reference sequence). V was shortened by 7 bases and J by 8 bases, with 17 bases between the two germline ends. The CDR3 runs 13 residues. The CDR3 DNA follows: TGTGCCAGCACCCCGGGCGGACTCGGCGAAGCTTTCTTT. Its translation: CASTPGGLGEAFF.

This clone was counted only a few times. The chain links TRBV5-1 to TRBJ1-1; a weak D match, TRBD1 (6 bases). The CDR3 has 15 residues. CDR1 is SGHRS and CDR2 is YFSETQ in the germline V gene. V lost 0 bases and J 11 bases, leaving 20 bases between the germline ends. The CDR3 DNA reads TGCGCCAGCAGCTTGGAGGGGGTTCCCGGCGAAGAGGCTTTCTTT. This codes for CASSLEGVPGEEAFF.

This clone appeared a single time. The rearrangement links TRBV4-3 to TRBJ1-2; TRBD1 might be the D (5 bases). The germline V and J ends were trimmed by 0 bases and 6 bases, with 11 bases remaining between them. Germline V gene data show CDR1 as LGHNA and CDR2 as YSLEER. The CDR3 is 14 amino acids. The CDR3: CASSQDPGWHGYTF. CDR3 DNA sequence: TGCGCCAGCAGCCAAGATCCAGGGTGGCATGGCTACACCTTC.

The chain employs TRBV4-2 and TRBJ2-3; possible D gene TRBD1, 5 bases. CDR3 length: 13 amino acids. CDR1 and CDR2 from the germline V gene are LGHNA and YNFKEQ. V was cut by 2 bases and J by 5 bases, with 8 bases left in between. The CDR3 loop reads CASSQYQGDTQYF. The CDR3 DNA reads TGTGCCAGCAGCCAATACCAGGGAGATACGCAGTATTTT.

The V gene is TRBV5-1, the J gene TRBJ1-1; D is uncertain. Germline CDR1 SGHRS, CDR2 YFSETQ. CDR3 length: 12 amino acids. The V end was cut by 5 bases, the J end by 0 bases, with 5 bases between. CDR3 bases: TGCGCCAGCAGTCGGGTGAACACTGAAGCTTTCTTT. This translates into CASSRVNTEAFF.

The gene calls are TRBV5-6 and TRBJ1-1, with D unresolved. This CDR3 region has 13 residues. Looked up from germline, CDR1 is SGHDT and CDR2 is YYEEEE. Trimming left V 2 bases short and J 3 bases short, with 8 bases between. As DNA, the CDR3 is TGTGCCAGCAGCTTTTCCCGGGACACTGAAGCTTTCTTT. Translation gives CASSFSRDTEAFF.

In nucleotides, the CDR3 is TGTGCCAGCAGCTCCGACAGTGAAAAACTGTTTTTT. This encodes CASSSDSEKLFF. The chain couples TRBV11-2 to TRBJ1-4, with D perhaps TRBD1 (5 bases). CDR1 is SGHAT, CDR2 FQNNGV, per germline. This CDR3 is built from 12 residues. Between the trimmed V and J ends, which lost 4 bases and 7 bases, there was a span of 7 bases.

V and J are TRBV9 and TRBJ2-1; a weak D match, TRBD2 (6 bases). The CDR3 covers 14 residues. V shed 7 bases and J shed 5 bases, with 16 bases lying between them. Germline CDR1 is SGDLS and CDR2 is YYNGEE. CDR3 DNA sequence: TGTGCCAGCGCGGGGTCTAGCGCCAACAATGAGCAGTTCTTC. Residues: CASAGSSANNEQFF. The full variable domain, its missing parts supplied by reference TRBV9 and TRBJ2-1, is DSGVTQTPKHLITATGQRVTLRCSPRSGDLSVYWYQQSLDQGLQFLIQYYNGEERAKGNILERFSAQQFPDLHSELNLSSLELGDSALYFCASAGSSANNEQFFGPGTRLTVL.

The rearrangement links TRBV2 to TRBJ2-5; 11 positions agree with TRBD2. Germline CDR1 reads SNHLY; CDR2 reads FYNNEI. After removal of 6 bases from V and 4 bases from J, the junction contained 10 bases not matched to a gene. The CDR3 length is 16 residues. The CDR3 nucleotides read TGTGCCAGCAGCGCAACCGGGACTAGCGGAAGAGAGACCCAGTACTTC. Protein sequence: CASSATGTSGRETQYF.

This sequence joins TRBV11-2 and TRBJ2-7; D possibly corresponds to TRBD1 (6 bases). Trimming took 4 bases from V and 7 from J, leaving 17 bases between them. Germline V gene sequence: CDR1 SGHAT, CDR2 FQNNGV. The CDR3 extends over 14 amino acids. The DNA for the CDR3 is TGTGCCAGCAGCTCACAGGGCCTCGTGGGTGAGCAGTACTTC. Its protein product is CASSSQGLVGEQYF.